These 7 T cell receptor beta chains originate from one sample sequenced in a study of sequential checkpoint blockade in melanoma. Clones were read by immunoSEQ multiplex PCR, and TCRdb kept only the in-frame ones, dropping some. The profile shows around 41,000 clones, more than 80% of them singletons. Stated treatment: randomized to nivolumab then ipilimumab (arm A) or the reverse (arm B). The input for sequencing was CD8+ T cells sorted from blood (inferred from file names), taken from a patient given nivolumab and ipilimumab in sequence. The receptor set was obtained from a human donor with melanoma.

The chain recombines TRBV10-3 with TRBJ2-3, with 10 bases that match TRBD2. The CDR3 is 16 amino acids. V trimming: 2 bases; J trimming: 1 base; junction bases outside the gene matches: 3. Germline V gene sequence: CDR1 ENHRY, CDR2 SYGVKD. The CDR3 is CAISEKAGGGTDTQYF. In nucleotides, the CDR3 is TGTGCCATCAGTGAGAAAGCGGGAGGGGGCACAGATACGCAGTATTTT.

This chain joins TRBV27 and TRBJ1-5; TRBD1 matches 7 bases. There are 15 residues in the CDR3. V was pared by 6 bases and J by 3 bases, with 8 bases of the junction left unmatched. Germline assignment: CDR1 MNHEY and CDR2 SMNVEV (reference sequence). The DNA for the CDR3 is TGTGCCAGCAGGCCATCGACAGGGAACAATCAGCCCCAGCATTTT. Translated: CASRPSTGNNQPQHF.

CDR3 in amino acids: CASSQDLGSGELFF. The CDR3 DNA is TGCGCCAGCAGCCAAGATCTAGGTTCTGGGGAGCTGTTTTTT. The chain links TRBV4-1 to TRBJ2-2; D not resolved. The CDR3 runs to 14 residues. The germline V gene encodes CDR1 MGHRA and CDR2 YSYEKL. Trimming shortened V by 0 bases and J by 8 bases, and 10 bases separated the two germline ends.

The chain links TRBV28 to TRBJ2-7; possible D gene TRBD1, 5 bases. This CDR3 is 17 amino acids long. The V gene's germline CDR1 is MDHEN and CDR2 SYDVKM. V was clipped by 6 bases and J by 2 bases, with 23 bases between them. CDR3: CASSSSRTPPFPYEQYF. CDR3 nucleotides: TGTGCCAGCAGCTCCTCCCGGACACCTCCGTTCCCCTACGAGCAGTACTTC.

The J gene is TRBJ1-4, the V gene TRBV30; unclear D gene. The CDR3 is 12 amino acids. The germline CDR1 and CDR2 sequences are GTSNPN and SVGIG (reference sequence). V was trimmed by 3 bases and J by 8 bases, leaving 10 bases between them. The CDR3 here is CAWSLSREKLFF. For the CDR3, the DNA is TGTGCCTGGAGCCTAAGTCGAGAAAAACTGTTTTTT.

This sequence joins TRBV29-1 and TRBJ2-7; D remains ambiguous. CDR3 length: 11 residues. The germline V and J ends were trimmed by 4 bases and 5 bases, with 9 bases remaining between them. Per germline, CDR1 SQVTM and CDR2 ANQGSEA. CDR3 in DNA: TGCAGCGTTGTTGAGGTTCACGAGCAGTACTTC. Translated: CSVVEVHEQYF.

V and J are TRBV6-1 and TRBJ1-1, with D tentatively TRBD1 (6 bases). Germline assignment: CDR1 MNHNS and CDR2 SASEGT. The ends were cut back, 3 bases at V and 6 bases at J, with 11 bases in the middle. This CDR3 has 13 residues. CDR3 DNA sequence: TGTGCCAGCAGTGATTGGGAGGGGGCTGAAGCTTTCTTT. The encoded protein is CASSDWEGAEAFF.